Included here is one T cell receptor (beta chain) sequence, with context. The data were obtained in a study of blood T cell repertoires in COVID-19. Background on the study: Sites in the United States, Italy and Spain provided acute and convalescent COVID-19 samples.

In the source study's methods: Cell counts per sample came from amplifying reference gene primers. Sequenced by immunoSEQ multiplex PCR; TCRdb stores in-frame clones only, minus some. V and J calls and clone size are given by that table; D and trimming were obtained from the DNA. The table shows 150,000 to 200,000 clones, with more than 75% occurring only once. This CDR3 contains 15 residues. V was pared by 5 bases and J by 0 bases, with 12 bases between. Per the germline V gene, CDR1 is LGHDT and CDR2 is YNNKEL (reference sequence). Cohort assignment relied on participant-reported clinical history. Symptom resolution, clearance, or two negative PCRs marked the recovered donors of Cohort 3.

J is TRBJ2-3 and V is TRBV3-1 (or the pseudogene TRBV3-2); weak D call: TRBD1 (7 bases). The sequence was obtained from a man aged 40-49 years who had recovered from COVID-19. Sequenced material: PBMCs or T cells enriched from blood (not recorded which). This chain's CDR3 is CASSIQGTSTDTQYF. CDR3 coding DNA: TGTGCCAGCAGCATACAGGGGACTAGCACAGATACGCAGTATTTT.